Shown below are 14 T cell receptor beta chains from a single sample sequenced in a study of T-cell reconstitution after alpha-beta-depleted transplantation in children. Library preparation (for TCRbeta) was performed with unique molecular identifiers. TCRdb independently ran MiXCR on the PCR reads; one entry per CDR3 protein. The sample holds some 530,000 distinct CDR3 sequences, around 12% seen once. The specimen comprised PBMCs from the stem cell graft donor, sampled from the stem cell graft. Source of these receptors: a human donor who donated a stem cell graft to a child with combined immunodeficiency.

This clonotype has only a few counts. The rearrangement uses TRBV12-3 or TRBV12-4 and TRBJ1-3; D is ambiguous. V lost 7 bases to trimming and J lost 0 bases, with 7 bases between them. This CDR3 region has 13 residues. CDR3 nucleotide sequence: TGTGCCAGCACCGACAACTCTGGAAACACCATATATTTT. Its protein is CASTDNSGNTIYF.

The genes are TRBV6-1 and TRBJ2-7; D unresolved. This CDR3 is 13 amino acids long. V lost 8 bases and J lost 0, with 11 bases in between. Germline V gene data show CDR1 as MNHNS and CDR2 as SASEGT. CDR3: CASASGVSYEQYF. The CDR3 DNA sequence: TGTGCCAGCGCAAGTGGGGTCTCCTACGAGCAGTACTTC.

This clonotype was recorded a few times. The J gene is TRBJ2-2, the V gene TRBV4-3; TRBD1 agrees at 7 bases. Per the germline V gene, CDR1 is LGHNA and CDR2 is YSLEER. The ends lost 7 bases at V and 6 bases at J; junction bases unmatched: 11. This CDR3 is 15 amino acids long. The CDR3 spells CASTPGRQGSGELFF. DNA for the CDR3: TGCGCCAGCACCCCTGGACGACAGGGCTCCGGGGAGCTGTTTTTT.

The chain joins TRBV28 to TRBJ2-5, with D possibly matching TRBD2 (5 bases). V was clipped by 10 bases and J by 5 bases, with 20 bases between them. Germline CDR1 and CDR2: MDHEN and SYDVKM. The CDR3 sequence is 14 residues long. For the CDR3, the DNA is TGTGCCACCGTGGGCCCCGACTATGTCGAGACCCAGTACTTC. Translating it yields CATVGPDYVETQYF. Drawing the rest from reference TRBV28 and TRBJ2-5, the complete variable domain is DVKVTQSSRYLVKRTGEKVFLECVQDMDHENMFWYRQDPGLGLRLIYFSYDVKMKEKGDIPEGYSVSREKKERFSLILESASTNQTSMYLCATVGPDYVETQYFGPGTRLLVL.

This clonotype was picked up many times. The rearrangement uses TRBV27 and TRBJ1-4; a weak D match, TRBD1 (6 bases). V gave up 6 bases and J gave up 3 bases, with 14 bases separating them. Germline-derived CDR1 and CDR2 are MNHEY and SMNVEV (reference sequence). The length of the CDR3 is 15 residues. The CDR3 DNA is TGTGCCAGCAGGGGGGCAGGTTCAGCTAATGAAAAACTGTTTTTT. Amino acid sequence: CASRGAGSANEKLFF.

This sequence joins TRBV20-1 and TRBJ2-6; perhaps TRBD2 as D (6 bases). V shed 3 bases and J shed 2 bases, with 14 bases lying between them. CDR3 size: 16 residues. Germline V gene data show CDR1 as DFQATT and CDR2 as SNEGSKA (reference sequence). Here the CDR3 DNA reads TGCAGTGCTAGGCTTGCGGAGGGGCCTGGGGCCAACGTCCTGACTTTC. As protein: CSARLAEGPGANVLTF.

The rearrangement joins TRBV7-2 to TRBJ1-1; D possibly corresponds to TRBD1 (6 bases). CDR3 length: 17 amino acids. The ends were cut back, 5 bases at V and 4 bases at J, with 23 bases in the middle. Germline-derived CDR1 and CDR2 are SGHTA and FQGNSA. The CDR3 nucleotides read TGTGCCAGCAGCCCCCGAGGGGGGACGGGAGCGGGCACTGAAGCTTTCTTT. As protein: CASSPRGGTGAGTEAFF.

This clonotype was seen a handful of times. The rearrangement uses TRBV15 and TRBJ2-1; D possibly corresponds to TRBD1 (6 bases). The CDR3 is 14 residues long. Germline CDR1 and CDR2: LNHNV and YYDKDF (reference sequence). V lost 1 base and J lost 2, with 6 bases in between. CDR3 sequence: CATSRGTAYNEQFF. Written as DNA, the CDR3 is TGTGCCACCAGCAGAGGGACAGCCTACAATGAGCAGTTCTTC.

CDR3 sequence: CASSSSDRELTDTQYF. The CDR3 DNA reads TGTGCCAGCAGCTCCTCGGACAGAGAGCTTACAGATACGCAGTATTTT. The rearrangement links TRBV2 to TRBJ2-3; maybe TRBD1 (6 bases). The CDR3 is 16 amino acids. The germline V gene encodes CDR1 SNHLY and CDR2 FYNNEI. V was clipped by 6 bases and J by 3 bases, with 19 bases between them.

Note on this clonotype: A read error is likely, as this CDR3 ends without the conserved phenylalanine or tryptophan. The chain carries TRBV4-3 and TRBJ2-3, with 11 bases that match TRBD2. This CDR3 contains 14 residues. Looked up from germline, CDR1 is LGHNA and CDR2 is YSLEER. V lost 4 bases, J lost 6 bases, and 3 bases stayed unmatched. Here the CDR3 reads CASSPTSGSDTQYV. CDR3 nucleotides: TGCGCCAGCAGCCCTACTAGCGGGAGCGATACGCAGTATGTT.

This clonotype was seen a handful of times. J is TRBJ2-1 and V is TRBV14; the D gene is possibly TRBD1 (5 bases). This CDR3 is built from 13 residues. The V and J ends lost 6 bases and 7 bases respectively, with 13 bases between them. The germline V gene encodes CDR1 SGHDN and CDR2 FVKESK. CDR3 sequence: CASSPVPGNEQFF. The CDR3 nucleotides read TGTGCCAGCAGTCCGGTCCCAGGGAATGAGCAGTTCTTC.

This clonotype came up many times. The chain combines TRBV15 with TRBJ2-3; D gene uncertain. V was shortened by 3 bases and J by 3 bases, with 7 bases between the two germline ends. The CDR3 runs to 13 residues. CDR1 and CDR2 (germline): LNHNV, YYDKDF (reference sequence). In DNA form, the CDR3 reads TGTGCCACCAGCAGTGGTAGTACAGATACGCAGTATTTT. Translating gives CATSSGSTDTQYF.

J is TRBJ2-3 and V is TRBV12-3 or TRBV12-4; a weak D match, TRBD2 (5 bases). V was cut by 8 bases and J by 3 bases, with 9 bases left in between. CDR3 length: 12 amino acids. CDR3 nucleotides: TGTGCCAGCGGGAGAAGAACAGATACGCAGTATTTT. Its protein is CASGRRTDTQYF.

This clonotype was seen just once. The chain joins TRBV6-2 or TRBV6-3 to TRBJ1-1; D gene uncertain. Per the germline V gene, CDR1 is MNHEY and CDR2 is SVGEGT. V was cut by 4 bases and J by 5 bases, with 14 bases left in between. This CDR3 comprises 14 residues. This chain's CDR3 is CASSSLSEATEAFF. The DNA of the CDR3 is TGTGCCAGCAGTTCACTATCTGAGGCGACTGAAGCTTTCTTT.